A selection of T cell receptor beta chains follows, all from one sample in a study of T cell responses to AZD1222 COVID-19 vaccine. Measured with immunoSEQ multiplex PCR; TCRdb has only the in-frame clones, and not every one. In the table there are some 120,000 clones, 70% to 90% of which are singletons. Sequenced material: peripheral blood, taken on day 0 of AZD1222 vaccination. The origin of the receptors is an adult in good health. Each CDR3 is given with its conserved first and last residue. A D gene is named only where the DNA matches it firmly. Expanded clones are given a class, and other clones once, few, many or no size at all.

TRBJ1-5	-	TRBV28	-	TGTGCCAGCGGGGAGCCCCAGCATTTT	CASGEPQHF
TRBJ1-1	-	TRBV11-2	TRBD1	TGTGCCAGCAGCGACCCCTCCGGGACAGGGGCATTAGAGGCTTTCTTT	CASSDPSGTGALEAFF
TRBJ2-3	-	TRBV19	TRBD1	TGTGCCAGTAGTCTCGGACAGGGGAAAACAGATACGCAGTATTTT	CASSLGQGKTDTQYF
TRBJ2-7	-	TRBV24-1	-	TGTGCCACCAGTTTGGGACTGGCCCCCTACGAGCAGTACTTC	CATSLGLAPYEQYF
TRBJ1-1	-	TRBV6-5	TRBD1	TGTGCCAGCAGGCGAACGGGACAGGTGAACACTGAAGCTTTCTTT	CASRRTGQVNTEAFF
TRBJ2-2	-	TRBV11-2	-	TGTGCCAGCAGCCCATACACGAACACCGGGGAGCTGTTTTTT	CASSPYTNTGELFF
TRBJ1-1	-	TRBV10-3	-	TGTGCCATCAGTCAGGGTGCGAACACTGAAGCTTTCTTT	CAISQGANTEAFF
TRBJ2-3	once	TRBV7-8	-	TGTGCCAGCAGCCCTGGTGGAGATACGCAGTATTTT	CASSPGGDTQYF
TRBJ2-2	-	TRBV19	TRBD1	TGTGCCAGTAGTGGCTGGGGACAGGGGAACACCGGGGAGCTGTTTTTT	CASSGWGQGNTGELFF
TRBJ1-1	-	TRBV28	TRBD1	TGTGCCAGCAGTCCACAGGGGGCCCTGAACACTGAAGCTTTCTTT	CASSPQGALNTEAFF
TRBJ1-6	-	TRBV9	-	TGTGCCAGCAGCGTAGATGGCAGGCATAATTCACCCCTCCACTTT	CASSVDGRHNSPLHF
TRBJ2-1	-	TRBV2	-	TGTGCCAGCAGGGGACTTACAGGGAACAATGAGCAGTTCTTC	CASRGLTGNNEQFF
TRBJ2-1	-	TRBV19	-	TGTGCCAGTAGTAGAACAGGGGGGGACTACAATGAGCAGTTCTTC	CASSRTGGDYNEQFF
TRBJ1-1	-	TRBV21-1	-	TGTGCCAGCAGCAGACGGACCCGAATGGTGAACACTGAAGCTTTCTTT	CASSRRTRMVNTEAFF
TRBJ1-1	-	TRBV11-2	-	TGTGCCAGCAGCTTATTGGGGGGGCTCACTGAAGCTTTCTTT	CASSLLGGLTEAFF
TRBJ2-7	-	TRBV13	-	TGTGCCAGCAGCTTAAGGACACGGAGCTCCTACGAGCAGTACTTC	CASSLRTRSSYEQYF
TRBJ1-6	-	TRBV28	TRBD1	TGTGCCAGCAGACCGGGACAGGGAACGGGGTCACCCCTCCACTTT	CASRPGQGTGSPLHF
TRBJ2-3	-	TRBV4-1	TRBD2	TGCGCCAGCAGCCAGGGCGAGTTAGCGGGGGGGCCGAGAGAAAGCACAGATACGCAGTATTTT	CASSQGELAGGPRESTDTQYF
TRBJ1-5	-	TRBV12-3/TRBV12-4	-	TGTGCCAGCACCTTCCGAGATCAGCCCCAGCATTTT	CASTFRDQPQHF
TRBJ1-1	-	TRBV3-1/TRBV3-2	TRBD1	TGTGCCAGCAGCCCCAACAGGGGAGGGAACACTGAAGCTTTCTTT	CASSPNRGGNTEAFF
TRBJ1-6	-	TRBV19	TRBD1	TGTGCCAGTAGTGACACAGGGGTAGGTTCCTATAATTCACCCCTCCACTTT	CASSDTGVGSYNSPLHF
TRBJ1-4	-	TRBV19	-	TGTGCCAGTAGTAGCAGGGGAGGCGCAACTAATGAAAAACTGTTTTTT	CASSSRGGATNEKLFF
TRBJ2-1	-	TRBV10-3	-	TGTGCCATCAGTGGGGATCCAAAAGGGACAAACAATGAGCAGTTCTTC	CAISGDPKGTNNEQFF
TRBJ1-5	-	TRBV5-6	-	TGTGCCAGCAGCATCGCGGGACACCGACAGCCCCAGCATTTT	CASSIAGHRQPQHF
TRBJ2-7	-	TRBV10-3	TRBD2	TGTGCCATCAGTGGGCCGGGACTAGCTTACGAGCAGTACTTC	CAISGPGLAYEQYF
TRBJ1-1	many	TRBV12-3/TRBV12-4	-	TGTGCCAGCAGTTTGGGTGAGAACACTGAAGCTTTCTTT	CASSLGENTEAFF
TRBJ2-7	-	TRBV29-1	TRBD2	TGCAGCGTTGGCTTAGGACTAGACTACGAGCAGTACTTC	CSVGLGLDYEQYF
TRBJ2-2	-	TRBV2	-	TGTGCCAGCAGTGGGGGCGGGTCCGGGGAGCTGTTTTTT	CASSGGGSGELFF
TRBJ2-3	few	TRBV6-5	TRBD2	TGTGCCAGCAGTAATATACTAGCGAGGGCAGATACGCAGTATTTT	CASSNILARADTQYF
TRBJ2-3	-	TRBV19	TRBD2	TGTGCCAGTAGTATCTCTCCGCTGGCGCTAGCGGGGGGGCCCCCGAGGTACGATACGCAGTATTTT	CASSISPLALAGGPPRYDTQYF
TRBJ1-5	-	TRBV5-5	-	TGTGCCAGCAGCTTGGGGGGGCCCAATCAGCCCCAGCATTTT	CASSLGGPNQPQHF
TRBJ2-7	once	TRBV11-1	-	TGTGCCAGCAGCAGGTACCAACCGCCCTACGAGCAGTACTTC	CASSRYQPPYEQYF
TRBJ2-7	-	TRBV6-5	TRBD2	TGTGCCAGCAGTTACAGCGGGGGCGGATTCTACGAGCAGTACTTC	CASSYSGGGFYEQYF
TRBJ2-7	once	TRBV2	-	TGTGCCAGCGCGTTTTACGAGCAGTACTTC	CASAFYEQYF
TRBJ1-3	-	TRBV3-1/TRBV3-2	-	TGTGCCAGCAGCCAAGGGTGGGGTTCTGGAAACACCATATATTTT	CASSQGWGSGNTIYF
TRBJ2-2	once	TRBV25-1	-	TGTGCCAGCAGTTTTGACAGCCGGGCCACCGGGGAGCTGTTTTTT	CASSFDSRATGELFF